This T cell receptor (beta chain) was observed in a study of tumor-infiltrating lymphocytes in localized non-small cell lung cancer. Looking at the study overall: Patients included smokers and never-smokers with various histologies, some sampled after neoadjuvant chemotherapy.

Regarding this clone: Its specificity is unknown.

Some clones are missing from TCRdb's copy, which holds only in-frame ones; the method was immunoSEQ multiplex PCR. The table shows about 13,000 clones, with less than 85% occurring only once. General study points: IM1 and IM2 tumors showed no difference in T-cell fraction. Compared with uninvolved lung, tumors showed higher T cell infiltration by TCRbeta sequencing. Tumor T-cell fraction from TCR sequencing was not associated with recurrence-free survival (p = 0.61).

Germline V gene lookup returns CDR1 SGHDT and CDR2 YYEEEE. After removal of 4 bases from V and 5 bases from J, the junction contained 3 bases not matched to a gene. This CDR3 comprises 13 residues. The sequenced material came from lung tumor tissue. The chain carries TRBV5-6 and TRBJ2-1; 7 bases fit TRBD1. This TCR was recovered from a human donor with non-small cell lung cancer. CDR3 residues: CASSKDRNNEQFF. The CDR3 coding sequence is TGTGCCAGCAGCAAGGACAGGAACAATGAGCAGTTCTTC.